This TCR beta chain came from a study of T cell changes during pregnancy in multiple sclerosis. Only in-frame clones appear in the TCRdb table, and some are missing; sequencing was by immunoSEQ multiplex PCR. The profile shows fewer than 100,000 clones, roughly 90% of them singletons. CDR1 and CDR2 from the germline V gene are MNHEY and SMNVEV (reference sequence). This CDR3 has 18 residues. Trimming at V came to 8 bases and at J to 0 bases, leaving 17 bases not matched to a gene. The clonotype comes from a female donor with multiple sclerosis, enrolled in a pregnancy study. The chain is built from TRBV27 and TRBJ2-7; the match to TRBD1 covers 9 bases. Sequencing was performed on peripheral blood, taken before pregnancy. CDR3 DNA: TGTGCCAGCGGATCCCTCTCGTGGGACAGGGCCGGCTCCTACGAGCAGTACTTC. It yields the protein CASGSLSWDRAGSYEQYF.